The source of this TCR beta chain is a study of T-cell reconstitution after alpha-beta-depleted transplantation in children. Whole-study results and caveats: When one year had passed after transplant, most T-cell counts and diversity came from newly produced T cells.

This clonotype appeared many times. Its antigen is as yet unknown. Relative to the germline gene, one junction end is altered; a read error may explain this. For TCRbeta, the library was prepared with unique molecular identifiers. Using its own MiXCR run on the PCR reads, TCRdb lists one record per CDR3 protein. The table has around 300,000 distinct CDR3 sequences, around 7.1% seen once; the top ten hold 9.1%. The CDR3 is 13 amino acids. The receptor's source is a female patient aged 2-15 years who had a stem cell transplant for Fanconi anemia, so the T cells may come from the graft donor. Sample: peripheral blood, taken 360 days after TCRalphabeta/CD19-depleted stem cell transplant. This chain connects TRBV12-3 or TRBV12-4 to TRBJ2-7; 7 nucleotides agree with TRBD1. CDR3 loop: CASSFPELTGLGF. The CDR3 coding sequence is TGTGCCAGCAGTTTCCCCGAATTGACAGGGCTCGGGTTC.